This T cell receptor beta chain was obtained from a study of CXCR3-negative and CXCR3-positive naive CD8 T cells. General observations from the study: Whereas memory cells differed, naive CXCR3-negative and CXCR3-positive cells shared similar TRBV-TRBJ usage. Diversity ran similarly high across both naive subsets but far lower in memory CD8+ cells. Researchers report that CXCR3-positive naive cells carry more hydrophobic TRB CDR3s than CXCR3-negative naive cells. After cryopreservation, expression of CXCR3 was partially reduced, and most assays were run with fresh PBMCs.

Cells that were CD45RO-CCR7+CD27+CD95- constituted naive CD8+ T cells. Comments on this clonotype: Its antigen is unknown.

The TRB cDNA libraries were prepared by 5' RACE with UMI labels. TCRdb reprocessed the 5' RACE reads and stores each CDR3 protein as one record, lacking DNA. This listing includes around 63,000 distinct CDR3 sequences. This CDR3 has 14 amino acids. CDR1 GTSNPN and CDR2 SVGIG come from the germline V gene (reference sequence). Sequenced sample: naive CXCR3+ CD8+ T cells from blood. The subset denotes: CD45RO-CCR7+CD27+CD95- naive CD8+ T cells expressing CXCR3 (TNR3+). The chain uses TRBV30 and TRBJ2-7; TCRdb calls TRBD1, which cannot be checked without DNA. The TCR sequence derives from a human donor in good health. Some clones in this sample may be carry-over from other donors' samples. The CDR3 spells CAWRSPLWTSEQYF.